What follows are 7 T cell receptor beta chains derived from one specimen sequenced in a study of T cell responses to AZD1222 COVID-19 vaccine. The assay was immunoSEQ multiplex PCR, and TCRdb's table has in-frame clones only and misses some. The table records some 96,000 clones, roughly 89% of them present only once. The sequencing used peripheral blood, collected on day 0 of AZD1222 vaccination. These receptor sequences come from an adult in good health.

CDR3 sequence reads: CASSLGSGANYGYTF. As DNA, the CDR3 is TGCGCCAGCAGCTTGGGTTCAGGGGCTAACTATGGCTACACCTTC. The chain couples TRBV5-1 to TRBJ1-2, with D possibly TRBD1 on 6 matching bases. The CDR3 spans 15 residues. V lost 0 bases and J 0 bases, leaving 9 bases between the germline ends. Looked up from germline, CDR1 is SGHRS and CDR2 is YFSETQ.

V usage is TRBV3-1 (or the pseudogene TRBV3-2) and J usage is TRBJ1-5; no clear D. Germline CDR1 LGHDT, CDR2 YNNKEL (reference sequence). Trimming pared 1 base from V and 0 bases from J, leaving 7 bases between. The CDR3 is made up of 15 amino acids. The CDR3, as DNA: TGTGCCAGCAGCCAAGGGGCTGTTAGCAATCAGCCCCAGCATTTT. Translating gives CASSQGAVSNQPQHF.

V usage is TRBV7-8 and J usage is TRBJ1-1, with D possibly TRBD1 on 5 matching bases. Per germline, CDR1 SGHVS and CDR2 FQNEAQ. The CDR3 consists of 16 residues. Trimming removed 1 base at V and 0 bases at J, with 12 bases between. In nucleotides, the CDR3 is TGTGCCAGCAGCTTAGGCGGGGCCCCCATGAACACTGAAGCTTTCTTT. This codes for CASSLGGAPMNTEAFF.

The rearrangement joins TRBV27 to TRBJ1-5; D is undetermined. The CDR3 has 13 residues. With 1 base removed from V and 4 bases from J, the gap between germline ends came to 5 bases. CDR1 and CDR2 from the germline V gene are MNHEY and SMNVEV (reference sequence). The chain's CDR3 is CASSLFRNQPQHF. CDR3 coding DNA: TGTGCCAGCAGTTTATTCCGTAATCAGCCCCAGCATTTT.

This chain joins TRBV20-1 and TRBJ1-2; D might be TRBD1 (5 bases). Trimming left V 6 bases short and J 10 bases short, with 15 bases between. Germline CDR1 DFQATT, CDR2 SNEGSKA (reference sequence). This CDR3 has 11 amino acids. CDR3 amino acids: CSARAGRDYTF. The CDR3, as DNA: TGCAGTGCGCGGGCGGGGCGCGACTACACCTTC.

The chain joins TRBV19 to TRBJ1-2, with 7 positions matching TRBD1. Germline-derived CDR1 and CDR2 are LNHDA and SQIVND (reference sequence). The trim removed 5 bases at V and 3 bases at J, leaving 3 bases unmatched. This CDR3 has 13 amino acids. CDR3 nucleotide sequence: TGTGCCAGTAGTTCTACAGGGGACTATGGCTACACCTTC. This translates into CASSSTGDYGYTF.

This clone appeared a few times. The chain joins TRBV2 to TRBJ1-5; D is ambiguous. The CDR3 totals 14 residues. Germline CDR1 and CDR2: SNHLY and FYNNEI. The ends were cut back, 5 bases at V and 7 bases at J, with 15 bases in the middle. In nucleotides, the CDR3 is TGTGCCAGCAGTTACATGGGATCCAGGCAGCCCCAGCATTTT. Protein product: CASSYMGSRQPQHF.